This entry concerns a single TCR beta chain. This specimen belongs to a study of identical twins. V was shortened by 4 bases and J by 0 bases, with 7 bases between the two germline ends. The CDR3 has 13 amino acids. Germline V gives CDR1 DFQATT, CDR2 SNEGSKA (reference sequence). MiXCR was run by TCRdb on the 5' RACE reads, yielding one entry per CDR3 protein. The sample records 300,000 to 400,000 distinct CDR3 sequences, approximately 8.7% being singletons. The chain employs TRBV20-1 and TRBJ1-3; no reliable D call. Sequencing input: naive T cells sorted from blood. This receptor was obtained from a woman between 45 and 65 years old in good health. CDR3 in DNA: TGCAGTGCTACAGACTACTCTGGAAACACCATATATTTT. Protein product: CSATDYSGNTIYF.